The clone carrying this T cell receptor beta chain was found many times. V was clipped by 5 bases and J by 2 bases; unmatched bases: 6. The CDR3 runs to 16 residues. Germline values: CDR1 SEHNR, CDR2 FQNEAQ (reference sequence). This entry is derived from a study of T cells in Graves' hyperthyroidism and ophthalmopathy. The wider study: Once the initial diagnosis was made, peripheral blood was obtained before any treatment.

Template material for amplifying TCR beta CDR3 regions consisted of RNA transcripts. HTBI primers were used for first-round RT-PCR of the TCR CDR3. A single record per CDR3 protein comes from TCRdb applying MiXCR to the multiplex PCR reads. Of under 750,000 distinct CDR3 sequences listed, approximately 19% are singletons. Used for diagnoses were clinical symptoms, serum thyroxine and TRAb, thyroid ultrasound and orbital computed tomography. PBMCs stemmed from less than 13 ml fresh peripheral blood. Input material: blood. This sequence originates from a woman between 45 and 60 years old with Graves' hyperthyroidism that later progressed to Graves' ophthalmopathy. J is TRBJ2-6 and V is TRBV7-9, with TRBD1 identical over 7 bases. CDR3 amino acids: CASSRQGAAGANVLTF. The CDR3 nucleotides are TGTGCCAGCAGCCGACAGGGAGCAGCTGGGGCCAACGTCCTGACTTTC. Based on the CDR3 plus reference TRBV7-9 and TRBJ2-6, the full variable domain is DTGVSQNPRHKITKRGQNVTFRCDPISEHNRLYWYRQTLGQGPEFLTYFQNEAQLEKSRLLSDRFSAERPKGSFSTLEIQRTEQGDSAMYLCASSRQGAAGANVLTFGAGSRLTVL.